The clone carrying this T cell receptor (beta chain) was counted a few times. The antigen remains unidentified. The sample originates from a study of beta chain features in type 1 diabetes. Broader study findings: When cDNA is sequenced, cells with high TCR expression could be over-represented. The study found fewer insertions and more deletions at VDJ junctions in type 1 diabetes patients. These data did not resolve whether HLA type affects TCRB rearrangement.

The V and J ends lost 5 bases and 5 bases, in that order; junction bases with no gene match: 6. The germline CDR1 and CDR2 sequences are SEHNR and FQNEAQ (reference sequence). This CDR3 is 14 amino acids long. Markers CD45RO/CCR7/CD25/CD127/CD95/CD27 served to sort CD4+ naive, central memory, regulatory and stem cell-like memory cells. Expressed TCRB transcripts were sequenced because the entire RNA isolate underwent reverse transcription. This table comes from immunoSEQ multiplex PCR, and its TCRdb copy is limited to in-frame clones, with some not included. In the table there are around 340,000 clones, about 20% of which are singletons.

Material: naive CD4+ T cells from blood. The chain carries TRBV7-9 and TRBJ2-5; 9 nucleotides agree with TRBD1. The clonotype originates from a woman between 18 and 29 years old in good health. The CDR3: CASSPGTGYETQYF. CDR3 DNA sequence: TGTGCCAGCAGCCCAGGGACAGGGTATGAGACCCAGTACTTC.